This TCR beta chain is drawn from a study of OX40 agonist ivuxolimab in advanced cancers. Looking at the study overall: Cancers in dose escalation were hepatocellular, melanoma, renal cell and head and neck.

Libraries were prepared by immunoSEQ multiplex PCR; TCRdb keeps only in-frame clonotypes and omits some of them. The table has under 13,000 clones, around 72% seen once; the top ten hold 15%. CDR1 is LNHNV and CDR2 is YYDKDF in the germline V gene (reference sequence). There are 17 residues in the CDR3. V lost 1 base and J lost 1, with 17 bases in between. Source: CD4+ or CD8+ T cells sorted from blood, taken in a trial of the OX40 agonist ivuxolimab. The clonotype comes from an adult with an advanced solid tumor such as melanoma, head and neck, liver or kidney cancer. The V and J genes are TRBV15 and TRBJ2-7; no reliable D call. CDR3 amino acids: CATSRVFLAHGSYEQYF. The CDR3 region has the DNA TGTGCCACCAGCAGAGTTTTTCTGGCACATGGGTCCTACGAGCAGTACTTC.